The 6 T cell receptor beta chains presented below share a single source sample, sequenced in a study of T cell changes during pregnancy in multiple sclerosis. Assay used: immunoSEQ multiplex PCR; TCRdb lists only in-frame clones, some missing. The sample includes approximately 90,000 clones, approximately 90% of them seen just once. Material: peripheral blood, obtained before pregnancy. All receptors come from a female donor with multiple sclerosis, enrolled in a pregnancy study.

The V call is TRBV2, the J call TRBJ2-7; D may be TRBD2 (6 bases). Germline CDR1 is SNHLY and CDR2 is FYNNEI. The CDR3 spans 18 residues. Deletions cut 6 bases from V and 4 bases from J, with 28 bases between. The CDR3 DNA reads as TGTGCCAGCAGCGGGGCCCCCGAGGGGATGGGACTGGGATACGAGCAGTACTTC. Translating gives CASSGAPEGMGLGYEQYF. The variable domain in full, with the rest retrieved from reference TRBV2 and TRBJ2-7, is EPEVTQTPSHQVTQMGQEVILRCVPISNHLYFYWYRQILGQKVEFLVSFYNNEISEKSEIFDDQFSVERPDGSNFTLKIRSTKLEDSAMYFCASSGAPEGMGLGYEQYFGPGTRLTVT.

This chain connects TRBV4-3 to TRBJ1-2; D gene unclear. With 0 bases removed from V and 4 bases from J, the gap between germline ends came to 6 bases. Germline CDR1 reads LGHNA; CDR2 reads YSLEER. The CDR3 runs to 13 residues. CDR3 in amino acids: CASSQDRAYGYTF. CDR3 bases: TGCGCCAGCAGCCAAGATAGAGCCTATGGCTACACCTTC.

The V call is TRBV29-1, the J call TRBJ1-1, with D unclear. Trimming removed 6 bases from V and 1 base from J, with 9 bases in between. This CDR3 contains 12 residues. CDR1 and CDR2 from the germline V gene are SQVTM and ANQGSEA. The CDR3 bases are TGCAGCGTGTATCGAGGGAACACTGAAGCTTTCTTT. Translation: CSVYRGNTEAFF.

V and J are TRBV27 and TRBJ1-1, with D perhaps TRBD1 (5 bases). The CDR3 is made up of 13 amino acids. V lost 3 bases and J lost 2, with 7 bases in between. Germline CDR1 is MNHEY and CDR2 is SMNVEV (reference sequence). The CDR3, as DNA: TGTGCCAGCAGTTTCGGGGGAAACACTGAAGCTTTCTTT. Its protein is CASSFGGNTEAFF.

This clone was detected only once. V usage is TRBV28 and J usage is TRBJ1-3, with D tentatively TRBD1 (6 bases). The ends were cut back, 6 bases at V and 3 bases at J, with 12 bases in the middle. There are 14 residues in the CDR3. Looked up from germline, CDR1 is MDHEN and CDR2 is SYDVKM. The CDR3 loop is CASSPTGLGNTIYF. CDR3 coding DNA: TGTGCCAGCAGCCCAACAGGGCTTGGAAACACCATATATTTT.

The chain recombines TRBV7-9 with TRBJ2-7, with TRBD2 matching over 11 bases. V gave up 1 base and J gave up 9 bases; unmatched junction bases: 2. Germline-derived CDR1 and CDR2 are SEHNR and FQNEAQ (reference sequence). CDR3 length: 13 residues. CDR3 in DNA: TGTGCCAGCAGCTTAGGGGGGACTAGCGGGCAGTACTTC. Translated: CASSLGGTSGQYF.